These 25 T cell receptor beta chains share one sample of origin, sequenced in a study of shared clonotypes between healthy human individuals. This table comes from immunoSEQ multiplex PCR, and its TCRdb copy is limited to in-frame clones, with some not included. The sample lists roughly 2 million clones; 95% were seen once. Sequencing was done on a sample of naive CD4+ T cells sorted from blood. Subset in this sample: CD45RA+ positively selected. These receptors were obtained from a man younger than 35 in good health.

About this clone: The same CDR3 also results from other DNA sequences found in this sample. The DNA for the CDR3 is TGCGCCAGCAGCCAAGTTGCGCTTTCCTACGAGCAGTACTTC. It is translated as CASSQVALSYEQYF. This chain joins TRBV4-1 and TRBJ2-7; D is undetermined. Germline V gene sequence: CDR1 MGHRA, CDR2 YSYEKL. V was pared by 1 base and J by 1 base, with 8 bases between. There are 14 residues in the CDR3.

The chain couples TRBV7-9 to TRBJ2-7, with D tentatively TRBD1 (5 bases). There are 12 residues in the CDR3. Trimming shortened V by 6 bases and J by 10 bases, and 16 bases separated the two germline ends. CDR1 is SEHNR and CDR2 is FQNEAQ in the germline V gene (reference sequence). Written as DNA, the CDR3 is TGTGCCAGCAGAGGGCCAGACAGTCGTCAGTACTTC. It translates to CASRGPDSRQYF.

The V call is TRBV7-3, the J call TRBJ2-2; 15 nucleotides agree with TRBD2. V was pared by 4 bases and J by 4 bases, with 7 bases of the junction left unmatched. CDR3 size: 18 residues. Germline V gives CDR1 SGHTA, CDR2 FQGTGA. The CDR3 nucleotides are TGTGCCAGCAGCTCCGGGACTAGCGGGGGGCTGAGCACCGGGGAGCTGTTTTTT. Translating gives CASSSGTSGGLSTGELFF.

This chain uses TRBV14 with TRBJ1-2, with 8 bases lining up with TRBD1. The germline CDR1 and CDR2 sequences are SGHDN and FVKESK. Unmatched junction bases numbered 10, after V lost 4 bases and J lost 6 bases. The CDR3 runs to 15 residues. The CDR3, as DNA: TGTGCCAGCAGCCTTCGGCAGGGGGCAGGGGATGGCTACACCTTC. Protein product: CASSLRQGAGDGYTF.

V usage is TRBV28 and J usage is TRBJ2-2; no reliable D call. The CDR3 has 15 residues. V dropped 3 bases and J dropped 0 bases, with 8 bases sitting between them. CDR1 and CDR2 from the germline V gene are MDHEN and SYDVKM. CDR3 DNA: TGTGCCAGCAGTTTGACCAGGTCGAACACCGGGGAGCTGTTTTTT. Residues: CASSLTRSNTGELFF.

This clone was seen a handful of times. Other DNA sequences in this sample translate to the same CDR3. The CDR3 bases are TGTGCCAGCAGTGACGGGGGGAACTATGGCTACACCTTC. Translation: CASSDGGNYGYTF. The gene calls are TRBV6-4 and TRBJ1-2; D is perhaps TRBD1 (5 bases). Germline assignment: CDR1 MRHNA and CDR2 SNTAGT. This CDR3 contains 13 residues. V lost 2 bases and J lost 2, with 6 bases in between.

The V call is TRBV28, the J call TRBJ2-1; a possible D gene is TRBD2 (6 bases). This CDR3 region has 15 residues. Germline CDR1 reads MDHEN; CDR2 reads SYDVKM. Trimming removed 0 bases at V and 5 bases at J, with 11 bases between. The CDR3 protein is CASSLWGGDNNEQFF. The CDR3 DNA reads TGTGCCAGCAGTTTATGGGGGGGAGACAACAATGAGCAGTTCTTC.

This chain joins TRBV4-3 and TRBJ2-3; TRBD2 is a possible D gene (5 bases). The CDR3 loop spans 13 amino acids. Trimming removed 3 bases at V and 6 bases at J, with 10 bases between. CDR1 and CDR2 from the germline V gene are LGHNA and YSLEER. The CDR3 nucleotides are TGCGCCAGCAGCCAGACGAGGGTGGATACGCAGTATTTT. Protein sequence: CASSQTRVDTQYF.

The J gene is TRBJ2-5, the V gene TRBV7-9, with D possibly being TRBD1 or TRBD2 (5 bases each). Germline-derived CDR1 and CDR2 are SEHNR and FQNEAQ (reference sequence). This CDR3 has 15 residues. Trimming took off 2 bases at V and 1 base at J, with 11 bases between the two ends. CDR3 nucleotides: TGTGCCAGCAGCTTAACGACCGGGGCCCAAGAGACCCAGTACTTC. Its translation is CASSLTTGAQETQYF. Full variable domain (remainder filled in from reference TRBV7-9 and TRBJ2-5): DTGVSQNPRHKITKRGQNVTFRCDPISEHNRLYWYRQTLGQGPEFLTYFQNEAQLEKSRLLSDRFSAERPKGSFSTLEIQRTEQGDSAMYLCASSLTTGAQETQYFGPGTRLLVL.

The chain links TRBV6-6 to TRBJ1-1; maybe TRBD1 (6 bases). The germline V and J ends were trimmed by 0 bases and 5 bases, with 13 bases remaining between them. The germline V gene encodes CDR1 MNHNY and CDR2 SVGAGI (reference sequence). The CDR3 has 15 amino acids. In DNA, the CDR3 is TGTGCCAGCAGTTACTCAGCGGGGAGGGGGACTGAAGCTTTCTTT. Translating gives CASSYSAGRGTEAFF.

This chain joins TRBV6-6 and TRBJ1-1; D is ambiguous. Germline V gene sequence: CDR1 MNHNY, CDR2 SVGAGI (reference sequence). Trimming shortened V by 3 bases and J by 5 bases, and 10 bases separated the two germline ends. CDR3 size: 13 residues. This CDR3 reads CASSYLRETEAFF. The DNA of the CDR3 is TGTGCCAGCAGTTATTTGAGGGAGACTGAAGCTTTCTTT.

Worth noting for this clone: The sample carries other DNA sequences with the same CDR3. The rearrangement uses TRBV10-3 and TRBJ1-3; D is ambiguous. The V gene lost 2 bases and the J gene lost 4 bases, with 9 bases spanning the gap. Germline CDR1 and CDR2: ENHRY and SYGVKD. The CDR3 length is 14 residues. The CDR3 nucleotides read TGTGCCATCAGTGAGCGGGGTTCGGGAAACACCATATATTTT. The encoded protein is CAISERGSGNTIYF.

The chain joins TRBV15 to TRBJ1-2; tentatively, D is TRBD1 (5 bases). CDR3 size: 16 residues. CDR1 and CDR2 from the germline V gene are LNHNV and YYDKDF (reference sequence). The V end was cut by 0 bases, the J end by 2 bases, with 13 bases between. CDR3 sequence reads: CATSRDLGGENYGYTF. The DNA for the CDR3 is TGTGCCACCAGCAGAGATCTCGGGGGAGAAAACTATGGCTACACCTTC.

The chain uses TRBV5-1 and TRBJ1-2; TRBD1 matches 9 bases. The V gene's germline CDR1 is SGHRS and CDR2 YFSETQ. This CDR3 has 16 residues. V dropped 4 bases and J dropped 7; count of bases not matched to a gene: 14. The CDR3 nucleotides are TGCGCCAGCAGCCATGGCCCGGGACAGGGACTAAGTGGCTACACCTTC. It yields the protein CASSHGPGQGLSGYTF.

V and J are TRBV5-4 and TRBJ2-7; D uncertain. CDR3 length equals 14 residues. The germline V gene encodes CDR1 SGHNT and CDR2 YYREEE (reference sequence). V gave up 4 bases and J gave up 0 bases, with 11 bases separating them. CDR3 DNA sequence: TGTGCCAGCAGCCCAACTTGGAACTCCTACGAGCAGTACTTC. Amino acid sequence: CASSPTWNSYEQYF.

The gene calls are TRBV6-6 and TRBJ1-1; TRBD1 aligns across 7 bases. The CDR3 spans 15 residues. Germline values: CDR1 MNHNY, CDR2 SVGAGI (reference sequence). J gave up 6 bases and V 5 bases, and 12 bases lay outside the gene matches. The CDR3 region has the DNA TGTGCCAGCAGTAGTTGGACAGGCCTAGGCCCTGAAGCTTTCTTT. Residues: CASSSWTGLGPEAFF.

The CDR3 region has the DNA TGCGCCAGCAGCCAAGTTTTAAGAGGCAGGGGACACAATGAGCAGTTCTTC. This encodes CASSQVLRGRGHNEQFF. V usage is TRBV4-1 and J usage is TRBJ2-1, with D maybe TRBD1 (6 bases). V was pared by 1 base and J by 5 bases, with 18 bases between. Germline V lookup: CDR1 MGHRA, CDR2 YSYEKL. This CDR3 has 17 amino acids.

This clone was detected once. The rearrangement joins TRBV2 to TRBJ2-5; D gene uncertain. CDR1 and CDR2 from the germline V gene are SNHLY and FYNNEI. The CDR3 extends over 12 amino acids. V was pared by 2 bases and J by 4 bases, with 5 bases between. In DNA form, the CDR3 reads TGTGCCAGCAGTGAATTTCGAGAGACCCAGTACTTC. As protein: CASSEFRETQYF.

This clone was picked up a small number of times. This rearrangement joins TRBV14 to TRBJ1-6; D is unclear. The germline V gene encodes CDR1 SGHDN and CDR2 FVKESK. The V end lost 1 base, the J end lost 4 bases, and 14 bases lay between the germline ends. The CDR3 spans 17 residues. CDR3 sequence (DNA): TGTGCCAGCAGCCAAGGAGAGAGGATTCTATATAATTCACCCCTCCACTTT. This codes for CASSQGERILYNSPLHF. Together with reference TRBV14 and TRBJ1-6, the CDR3 gives the full variable domain: EAGVTQFPSHSVIEKGQTVTLRCDPISGHDNLYWYRRVMGKEIKFLLHFVKESKQDESGMPNNRFLAERTGGTYSTLKVQPAELEDSGVYFCASSQGERILYNSPLHFGNGTRLTVT.

The gene calls are TRBV28 and TRBJ1-3; no clear D. V lost 5 bases, J lost 5 bases, and 19 bases lay in between. This CDR3 is built from 16 residues. The germline gives CDR1 MDHEN, CDR2 SYDVKM. CDR3 DNA sequence: TGTGCCAGCAGTCCTATGGACCGCCGTCTGAGAAACACCATATATTTT. It codes for CASSPMDRRLRNTIYF.

The chain links TRBV25-1 to TRBJ1-2; D unresolved. Germline V gives CDR1 MGHDK, CDR2 SYGVNS. This CDR3 is 13 amino acids long. V lost 7 bases and J lost 0, with 9 bases in between. CDR3 region: CASTDASNYGYTF. The CDR3 DNA follows: TGTGCCAGCACGGACGCCTCTAACTATGGCTACACCTTC.

This clone was observed a single time. The V call is TRBV4-1, the J call TRBJ2-2, with D maybe TRBD2 (5 bases). The CDR3 loop spans 17 amino acids. V dropped 3 bases and J dropped 7 bases, with 21 bases sitting between them. Germline CDR1 is MGHRA and CDR2 is YSYEKL. DNA of the CDR3: TGCGCCAGCAGCCATAATACCGGGATAAGGTGGGACGGGGAGCTGTTTTTT. Translating gives CASSHNTGIRWDGELFF.

This chain uses TRBV6-5 with TRBJ2-5; weak D call: TRBD2 (6 bases). Trimming cost V 0 bases and J 5 bases, with 13 bases left between them. The CDR3 has 15 residues. From germline, CDR1 is MNHEY and CDR2 SVGAGI. The CDR3 loop is CASSYSGGTWETQYF. Written as DNA, the CDR3 is TGTGCCAGCAGTTACTCGGGGGGAACGTGGGAGACCCAGTACTTC.

The count of this clone is one. This chain links TRBV7-6 with TRBJ1-1, with D maybe TRBD1 (5 bases). CDR3 length: 15 residues. In germline, CDR1 is SGHVS, CDR2 FNYEAQ. The V end was cut by 5 bases, the J end by 0 bases, with 13 bases between. CDR3 nucleotide sequence: TGTGCCAGCAGCGGAGGGGACCTAATGAACACTGAAGCTTTCTTT. Amino acid sequence: CASSGGDLMNTEAFF.

CDR3 region: CASSASGAPPDTQYF. The CDR3 coding sequence is TGTGCCAGCAGCGCGTCGGGGGCGCCCCCAGATACGCAGTATTTT. The chain couples TRBV6-1 to TRBJ2-3; D may correspond to TRBD1 or TRBD2 (6 bases each). The germline V and J ends were trimmed by 6 bases and 4 bases, with 17 bases remaining between them. The CDR3 extends over 15 amino acids. CDR1 is MNHNS and CDR2 is SASEGT in the germline V gene.